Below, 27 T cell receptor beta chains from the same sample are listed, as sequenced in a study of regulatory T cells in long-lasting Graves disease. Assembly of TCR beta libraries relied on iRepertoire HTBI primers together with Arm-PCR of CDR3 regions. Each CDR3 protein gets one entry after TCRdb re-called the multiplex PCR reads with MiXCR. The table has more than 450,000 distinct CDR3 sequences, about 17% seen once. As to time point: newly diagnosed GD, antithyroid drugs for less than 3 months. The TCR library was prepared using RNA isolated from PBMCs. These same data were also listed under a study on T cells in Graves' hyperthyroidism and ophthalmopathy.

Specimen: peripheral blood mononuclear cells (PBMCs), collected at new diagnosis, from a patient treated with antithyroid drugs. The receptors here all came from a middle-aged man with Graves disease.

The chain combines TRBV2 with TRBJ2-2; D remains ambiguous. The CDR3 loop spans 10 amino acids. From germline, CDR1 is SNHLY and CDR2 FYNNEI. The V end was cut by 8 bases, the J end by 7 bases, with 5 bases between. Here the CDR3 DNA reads TGTGCCAGCTCTGACGGGGAGCTGTTTTTT. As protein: CASSDGELFF.

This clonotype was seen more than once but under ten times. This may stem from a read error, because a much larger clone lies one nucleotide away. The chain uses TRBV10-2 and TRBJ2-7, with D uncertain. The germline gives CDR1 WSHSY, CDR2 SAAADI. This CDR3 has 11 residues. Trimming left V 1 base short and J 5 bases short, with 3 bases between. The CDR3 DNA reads TGCGCCAGCAGTGAGTTAAACGAGCAGTACTTC. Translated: CASSELNEQYF.

CDR3 protein: CASNPGVGYGYTF. The CDR3 coding sequence is TGTGCCAGCAACCCGGGGGTGGGCTATGGCTACACCTTC. The rearrangement uses TRBV2 and TRBJ1-2, with D perhaps matching TRBD1 (5 bases). Germline values: CDR1 SNHLY, CDR2 FYNNEI. This CDR3 has 13 amino acids. V was pared by 7 bases and J by 4 bases, with 13 bases between.

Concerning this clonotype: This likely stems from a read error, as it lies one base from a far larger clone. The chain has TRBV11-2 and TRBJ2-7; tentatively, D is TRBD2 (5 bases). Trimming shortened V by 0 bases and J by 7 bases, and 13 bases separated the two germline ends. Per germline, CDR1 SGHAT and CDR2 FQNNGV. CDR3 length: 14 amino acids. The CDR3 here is CASSLEASWNEQYF. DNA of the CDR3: TGTGCCAGCAGCTTAGAGGCTAGCTGGAATGAGCAGTACTTC.

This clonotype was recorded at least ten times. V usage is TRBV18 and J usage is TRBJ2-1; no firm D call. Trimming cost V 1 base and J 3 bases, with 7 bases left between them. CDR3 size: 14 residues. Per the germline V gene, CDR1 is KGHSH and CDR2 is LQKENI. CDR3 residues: CASSPLGNYNEQFF. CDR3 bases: TGTGCCAGCTCACCACTTGGGAACTACAATGAGCAGTTCTTC.

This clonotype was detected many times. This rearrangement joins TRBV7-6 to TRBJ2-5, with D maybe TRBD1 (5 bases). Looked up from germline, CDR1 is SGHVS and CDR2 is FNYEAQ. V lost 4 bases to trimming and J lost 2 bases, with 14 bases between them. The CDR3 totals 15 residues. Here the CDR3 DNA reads TGTGCCAGCAGCTGGGTGGGGCTGGAACAAGAGACCCAGTACTTC. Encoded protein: CASSWVGLEQETQYF. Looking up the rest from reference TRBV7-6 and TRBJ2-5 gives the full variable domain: GAGVSQSPRYKVTKRGQDVALRCDPISGHVSLYWYRQALGQGPEFLTYFNYEAQQDKSGLPNDRFSAERPEGSISTLTIQRTEQRDSAMYRCASSWVGLEQETQYFGPGTRLLVL.

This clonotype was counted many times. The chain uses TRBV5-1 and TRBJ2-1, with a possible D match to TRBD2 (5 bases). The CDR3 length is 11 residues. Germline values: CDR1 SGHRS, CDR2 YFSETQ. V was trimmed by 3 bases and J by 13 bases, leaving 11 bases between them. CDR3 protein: CASSSQRDQFF. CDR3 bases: TGCGCCAGCAGCTCACAGAGGGATCAGTTCTTC.

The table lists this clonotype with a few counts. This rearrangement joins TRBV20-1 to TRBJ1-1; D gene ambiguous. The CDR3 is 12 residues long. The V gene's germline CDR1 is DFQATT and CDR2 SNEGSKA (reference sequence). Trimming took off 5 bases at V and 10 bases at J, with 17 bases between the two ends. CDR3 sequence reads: CSAPASTGGAFF. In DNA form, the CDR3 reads TGCAGTGCTCCAGCTTCAACGGGAGGAGCTTTCTTT.

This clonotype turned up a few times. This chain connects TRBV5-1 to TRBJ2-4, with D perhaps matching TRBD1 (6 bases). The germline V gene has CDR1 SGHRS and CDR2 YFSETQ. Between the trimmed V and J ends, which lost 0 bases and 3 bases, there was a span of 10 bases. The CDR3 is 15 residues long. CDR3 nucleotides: TGCGCCAGCAGCTTGGAGCCAGGGGTCAAAAACATTCAGTACTTC. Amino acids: CASSLEPGVKNIQYF.

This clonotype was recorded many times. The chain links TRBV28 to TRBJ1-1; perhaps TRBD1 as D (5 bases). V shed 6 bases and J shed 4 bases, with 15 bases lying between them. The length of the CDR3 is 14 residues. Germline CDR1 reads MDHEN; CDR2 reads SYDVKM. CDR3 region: CASSEAGVGTEAFF. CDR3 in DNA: TGTGCCAGCAGCGAAGCGGGGGTGGGCACTGAAGCTTTCTTT. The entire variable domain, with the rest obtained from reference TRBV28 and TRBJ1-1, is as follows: DVKVTQSSRYLVKRTGEKVFLECVQDMDHENMFWYRQDPGLGLRLIYFSYDVKMKEKGDIPEGYSVSREKKERFSLILESASTNQTSMYLCASSEAGVGTEAFFGQGTRLTVV.

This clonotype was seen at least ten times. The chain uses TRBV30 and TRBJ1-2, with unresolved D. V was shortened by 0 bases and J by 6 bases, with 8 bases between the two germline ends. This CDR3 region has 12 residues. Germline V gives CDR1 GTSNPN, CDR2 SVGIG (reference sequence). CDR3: CAWSVRRNGYTF. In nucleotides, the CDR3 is TGTGCCTGGAGTGTAAGGAGGAATGGCTACACCTTC.

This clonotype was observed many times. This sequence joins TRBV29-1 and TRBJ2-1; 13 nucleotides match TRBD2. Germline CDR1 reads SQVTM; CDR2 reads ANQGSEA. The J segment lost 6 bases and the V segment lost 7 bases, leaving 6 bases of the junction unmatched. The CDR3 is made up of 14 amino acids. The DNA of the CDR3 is TGCAGCGCAGCCGGGACTAGCGGGATCAATGAGCAGTTCTTC. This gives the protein CSAAGTSGINEQFF.

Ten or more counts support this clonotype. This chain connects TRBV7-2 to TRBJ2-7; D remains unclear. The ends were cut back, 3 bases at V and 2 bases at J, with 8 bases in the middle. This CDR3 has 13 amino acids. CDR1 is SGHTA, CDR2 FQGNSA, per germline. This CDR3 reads CASSFSSAYEQYF. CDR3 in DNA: TGTGCCAGCAGCTTCAGTTCCGCCTACGAGCAGTACTTC. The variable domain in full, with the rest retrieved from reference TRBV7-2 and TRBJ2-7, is GAGVSQSPSNKVTEKGKDVELRCDPISGHTALYWYRQSLGQGLEFLIYFQGNSAPDKSGLPSDRFSAERTGGSVSTLTIQRTQQEDSAVYLCASSFSSAYEQYFGPGTRLTVT.

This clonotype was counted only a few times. CDR3 amino acids: CASSGTGSQPQHF. The DNA for the CDR3 is TGTGCCAGCAGTGGGACAGGGTCTCAGCCCCAGCATTTT. This sequence joins TRBV27 and TRBJ1-5; TRBD1 agrees at 9 bases. The V and J ends lost 5 bases and 6 bases, in that order; junction bases with no gene match: 2. This CDR3 has 13 residues. Germline V gene data show CDR1 as MNHEY and CDR2 as SMNVEV (reference sequence).

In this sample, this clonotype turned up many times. The CDR3 DNA is TGTGCCAGCAGCCCGACAGGGGGGAACACTGAAGCTTTCTTT. This codes for CASSPTGGNTEAFF. This chain uses TRBV7-3 with TRBJ1-1; 9 bases fit TRBD1. The CDR3 covers 14 residues. Per germline, CDR1 SGHTA and CDR2 FQGTGA. V trimming: 5 bases; J trimming: 1 base; junction bases outside the gene matches: 2.

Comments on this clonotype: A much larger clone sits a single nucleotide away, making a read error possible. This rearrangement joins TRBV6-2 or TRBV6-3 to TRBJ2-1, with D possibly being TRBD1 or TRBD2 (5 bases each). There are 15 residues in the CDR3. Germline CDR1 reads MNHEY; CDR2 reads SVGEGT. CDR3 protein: CASNGGETSCNEQFF. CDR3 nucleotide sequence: TGTGCCAGCAATGGGGGAGAGACCTCCTGCAATGAGCAGTTCTTC.

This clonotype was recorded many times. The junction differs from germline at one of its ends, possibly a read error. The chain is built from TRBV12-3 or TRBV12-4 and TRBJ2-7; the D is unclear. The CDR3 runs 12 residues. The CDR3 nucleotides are TGTGCCAGCAGCTTAGGCATCTACGAGCAGTACTTC. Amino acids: CASSLGIYEQYF.

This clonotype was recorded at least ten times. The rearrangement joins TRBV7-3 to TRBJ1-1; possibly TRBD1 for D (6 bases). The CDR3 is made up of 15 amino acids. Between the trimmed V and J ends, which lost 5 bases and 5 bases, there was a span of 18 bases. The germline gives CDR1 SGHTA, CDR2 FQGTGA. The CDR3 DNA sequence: TGTGCCAGCAGCATAAACAGGGTAATGGGGACTGAAGCTTTCTTT. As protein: CASSINRVMGTEAFF.

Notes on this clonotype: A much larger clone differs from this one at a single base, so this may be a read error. CDR3 sequence reads: CSALGSGNTEAFF. The CDR3 DNA reads as TGCAGTGCCCTCGGTAGTGGGAACACTGAAGCTTTCTTT. The chain carries TRBV20-1 and TRBJ1-1; D call uncertain. Trimming removed 6 bases at V and 1 base at J, with 12 bases between. CDR1 is DFQATT and CDR2 is SNEGSKA in the germline V gene (reference sequence). The CDR3 consists of 13 residues.

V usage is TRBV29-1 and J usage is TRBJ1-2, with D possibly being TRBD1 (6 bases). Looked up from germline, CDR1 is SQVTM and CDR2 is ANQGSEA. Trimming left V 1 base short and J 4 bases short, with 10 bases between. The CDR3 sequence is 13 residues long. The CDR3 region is CSVEGARGYGYTF. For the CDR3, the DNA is TGCAGCGTTGAAGGCGCCAGGGGCTATGGCTACACCTTC.

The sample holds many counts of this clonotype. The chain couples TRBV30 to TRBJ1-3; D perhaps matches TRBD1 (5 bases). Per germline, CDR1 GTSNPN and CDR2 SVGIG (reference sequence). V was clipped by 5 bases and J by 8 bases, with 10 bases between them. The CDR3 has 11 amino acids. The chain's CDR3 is CAWGMGDTIYF. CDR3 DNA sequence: TGTGCCTGGGGCATGGGGGACACCATATATTTT. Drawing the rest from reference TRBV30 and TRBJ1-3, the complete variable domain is SQTIHQWPATLVQPVGSPLSLECTVEGTSNPNLYWYRQAAGRGLQLLFYSVGIGQISSEVPQNLSASRPQDRQFILSSKKLLLSDSGFYLCAWGMGDTIYFGEGSWLTVV.

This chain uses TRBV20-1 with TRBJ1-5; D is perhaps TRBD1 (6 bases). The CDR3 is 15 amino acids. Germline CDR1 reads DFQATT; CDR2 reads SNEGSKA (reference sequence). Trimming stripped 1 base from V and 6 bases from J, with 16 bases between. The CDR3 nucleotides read TGCAGTGCTAGAGGTGGAGGGGGGTTCGGTCAGCCCCAGCATTTT. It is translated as CSARGGGGFGQPQHF.

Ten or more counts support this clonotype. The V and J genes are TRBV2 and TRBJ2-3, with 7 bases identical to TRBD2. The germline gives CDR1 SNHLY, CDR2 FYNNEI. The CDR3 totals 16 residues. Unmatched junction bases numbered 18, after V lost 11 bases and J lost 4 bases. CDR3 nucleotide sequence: TGTGCCCGCACTAGCCGTGAGCGGGATAGATCAGATACGCAGTATTTT. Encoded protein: CARTSRERDRSDTQYF.

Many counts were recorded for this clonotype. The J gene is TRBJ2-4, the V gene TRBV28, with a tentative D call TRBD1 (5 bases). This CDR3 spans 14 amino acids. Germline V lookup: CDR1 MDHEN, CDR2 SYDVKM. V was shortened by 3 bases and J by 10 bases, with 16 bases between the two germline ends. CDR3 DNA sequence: TGTGCCAGCAGTTTCGCAGGTAGCCCAGGGATTCAGTACTTC. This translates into CASSFAGSPGIQYF.

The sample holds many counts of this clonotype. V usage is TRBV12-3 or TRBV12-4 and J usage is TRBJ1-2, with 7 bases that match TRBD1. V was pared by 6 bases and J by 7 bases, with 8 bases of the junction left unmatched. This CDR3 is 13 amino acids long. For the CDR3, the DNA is TGTGCCAGCAGCCCAGACAGGGTTACTGGCTACACCTTC. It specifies CASSPDRVTGYTF.

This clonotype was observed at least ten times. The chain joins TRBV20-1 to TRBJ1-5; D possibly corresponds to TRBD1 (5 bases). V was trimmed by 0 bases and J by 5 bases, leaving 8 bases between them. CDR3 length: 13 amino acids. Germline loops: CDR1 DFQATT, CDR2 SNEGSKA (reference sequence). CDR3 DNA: TGCAGTGCTAGAGACAGGGAGGATCAGCCCCAGCATTTT. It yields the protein CSARDREDQPQHF.

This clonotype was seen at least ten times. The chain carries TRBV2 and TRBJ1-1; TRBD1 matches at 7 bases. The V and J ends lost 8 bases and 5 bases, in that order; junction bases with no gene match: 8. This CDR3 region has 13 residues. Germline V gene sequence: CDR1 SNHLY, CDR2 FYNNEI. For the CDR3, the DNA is TGTGCCAGCGAGACAGGGACGGTTACTGAAGCTTTCTTT. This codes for CASETGTVTEAFF.